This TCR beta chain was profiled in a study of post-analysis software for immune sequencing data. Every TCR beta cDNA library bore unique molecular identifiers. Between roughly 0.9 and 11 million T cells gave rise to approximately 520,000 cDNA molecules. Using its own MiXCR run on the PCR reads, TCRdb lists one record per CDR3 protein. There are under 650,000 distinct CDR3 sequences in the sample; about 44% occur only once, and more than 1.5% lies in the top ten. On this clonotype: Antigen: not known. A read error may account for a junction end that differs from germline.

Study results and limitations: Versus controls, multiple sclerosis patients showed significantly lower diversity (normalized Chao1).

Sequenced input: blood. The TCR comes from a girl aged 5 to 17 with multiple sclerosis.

CDR3 nucleotides: TGTGCCGGCAGTCCCAGGACGGGACTAGCCAAAAACATTCAGTACTTC. It yields the protein CAGSPRTGLAKNIQYF. The rearrangement links TRBV6-5 to TRBJ2-4, with D maybe TRBD2 (6 bases). The germline CDR1 and CDR2 sequences are MNHEY and SVGAGI. This CDR3 spans 16 amino acids.